This T cell receptor beta chain came from a study of T-cell memory formation after mild COVID-19. Overall study findings and caveats: There were some responding clones in pre-infection memory, which suggested that cross-reactive memory had joined. For contracting clones, CD4+ ones sat mainly in CM and EM, CD8+ in EMRA.

Note on this clonotype: Its specificity is not known.

Via MiXCR, TCRdb re-called the 5' RACE reads, giving one row per CDR3 protein. The profile shows a few hundred thousand distinct CDR3 sequences, nearly 25% of them singletons. Sequencing was carried out using PBMCs or a T cell subset sorted from them (not recorded which). The TCR sequence derives from an adult woman who had mild COVID-19 (a few samples of this study predate the infection). Cell type and time point are not known.

CDR3 bases: TGTGCCAGCTCACCACGACCGAGCGGGCAGAGGGATACGCAGTATTTT. The encoded protein is CASSPRPSGQRDTQYF. This chain connects TRBV18 to TRBJ2-3; D is perhaps TRBD2 (6 bases). Germline CDR1 is KGHSH and CDR2 is LQKENI. V was clipped by 1 base and J by 6 bases, with 17 bases between them. This CDR3 is built from 16 residues.